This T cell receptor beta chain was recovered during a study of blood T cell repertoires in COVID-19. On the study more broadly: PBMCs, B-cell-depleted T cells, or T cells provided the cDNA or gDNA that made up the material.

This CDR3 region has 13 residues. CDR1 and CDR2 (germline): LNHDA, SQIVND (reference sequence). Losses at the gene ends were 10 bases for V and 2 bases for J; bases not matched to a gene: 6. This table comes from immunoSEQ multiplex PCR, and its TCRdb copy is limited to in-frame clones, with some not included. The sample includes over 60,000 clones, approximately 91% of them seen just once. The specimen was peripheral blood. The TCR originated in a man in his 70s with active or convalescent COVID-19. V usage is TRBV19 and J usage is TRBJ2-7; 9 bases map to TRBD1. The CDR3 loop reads CATADRGTYEQYF. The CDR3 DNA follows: TGTGCCACCGCTGACAGGGGGACCTACGAGCAGTACTTC. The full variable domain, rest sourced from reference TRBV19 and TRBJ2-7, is DGGITQSPKYLFRKEGQNVTLSCEQNLNHDAMYWYRQDPGQGLRLIYYSQIVNDFQKGDIAEGYSVSREKKESFPLTVTSAQKNPTAFYLCATADRGTYEQYFGPGTRLTVT.